Below are 19 T cell receptor beta chains sequenced from a single sample in a study of T cell repertoires in cytomegalovirus infection. TCRdb fed the reads into MiXCR, producing one record per CDR3 protein. Found here are under 250,000 distinct CDR3 sequences, roughly 6.5% of them singletons; the top ten hold about 6.5%. Sequenced input: PBMCs. The receptors were sampled from a human donor in good health (CMV status not recorded). Some clones in this sample may be carry-over from other donors' samples.

This clonotype was seen at least ten times. This chain uses TRBV6-2 or TRBV6-3 with TRBJ1-1; perhaps TRBD1 as D (5 bases). V was trimmed by 3 bases and J by 6 bases, leaving 11 bases between them. Germline V gives CDR1 MNHEY, CDR2 SVGEGT. There are 13 residues in the CDR3. Here the CDR3 DNA reads TGTGCCAGCAGTTATAGAGGGGCCGCTGAAGCTTTCTTT. Translation gives CASSYRGAAEAFF.

This clonotype was seen ten or more times. This chain links TRBV20-1 with TRBJ2-1; 10 positions match TRBD2. The CDR3 has 15 amino acids. Losses at the gene ends were 3 bases for V and 6 bases for J; bases not matched to a gene: 8. Germline V CDR1 and CDR2: DFQATT, SNEGSKA (reference sequence). The CDR3 sequence is CSASRVAGGSNEQFF. CDR3 sequence (DNA): TGCAGTGCTAGCCGTGTAGCGGGGGGCTCCAATGAGCAGTTCTTC.

This clonotype was detected only a few times. The chain employs TRBV29-1 and TRBJ2-5; D remains ambiguous. Trimming removed 7 bases from V and 2 bases from J, with 14 bases in between. Germline V gives CDR1 SQVTM, CDR2 ANQGSEA. The CDR3 is made up of 13 amino acids. This CDR3 reads CSGVRTEQETQYF. The DNA for the CDR3 is TGCAGCGGTGTAAGGACGGAGCAAGAGACCCAGTACTTC.

This clonotype was observed at least ten times. The chain carries TRBV7-9 and TRBJ2-3; perhaps TRBD1 as D (5 bases). The germline V gene has CDR1 SEHNR and CDR2 FQNEAQ (reference sequence). The CDR3 contains 13 residues. Trimming removed 5 bases from V and 8 bases from J, with 14 bases in between. The DNA of the CDR3 is TGTGCCAGCAGCCATGGGGCGGATCCTACGCAGTATTTT. Protein product: CASSHGADPTQYF.

This clonotype has a count of ten or more. V usage is TRBV7-2 and J usage is TRBJ1-1; possible D gene TRBD1, 6 bases. The ends were cut back, 5 bases at V and 9 bases at J, with 19 bases in the middle. The CDR3 runs to 14 residues. CDR1 is SGHTA and CDR2 is FQGNSA in the germline V gene. CDR3 sequence (DNA): TGTGCCAGCAGCCCCCGACCCAGGGGAAGTAAAGCTTTCTTT. Encoded protein: CASSPRPRGSKAFF.

This clonotype was seen only a few times. The chain is built from TRBV30 and TRBJ1-1; no definite D call. The CDR3 has 12 amino acids. V shed 2 bases and J shed 7 bases, with 11 bases lying between them. Germline loops: CDR1 GTSNPN, CDR2 SVGIG (reference sequence). The CDR3 is CAWSLDGNEAFF. As DNA, the CDR3 is TGTGCCTGGAGTTTGGACGGTAATGAAGCTTTCTTT.

This clonotype showed up many times. The chain combines TRBV6-2 or TRBV6-3 with TRBJ1-1; no reliable D call. This CDR3 has 14 amino acids. V lost 4 bases and J 0 bases, leaving 9 bases between the germline ends. CDR1 and CDR2 from the germline V gene are MNHEY and SVGEGT. The CDR3 DNA follows: TGTGCCAGCAGTTTTGCCCTAATGAACACTGAAGCTTTCTTT. Its translation: CASSFALMNTEAFF.

This clonotype was detected ten times or more. This chain joins TRBV4-3 and TRBJ2-5; D remains ambiguous. The CDR3 has 17 amino acids. Trimming left V 0 bases short and J 1 base short, with 15 bases between. Germline V gene sequence: CDR1 LGHNA, CDR2 YSLEER. CDR3 sequence (DNA): TGCGCCAGCAGCCAAGATGTGGCAGGCGGTCTCCAAGAGACCCAGTACTTC. It yields the protein CASSQDVAGGLQETQYF.

This clonotype appeared many times. The J gene is TRBJ2-1, the V gene TRBV7-6, with D unresolved. Trimming took 5 bases from V and 4 from J, leaving 12 bases between them. The CDR3 has 14 residues. CDR1 SGHVS and CDR2 FNYEAQ come from the germline V gene. Written as DNA, the CDR3 is TGTGCCAGCAGCCCCTGGGGTCCTTACAATGAGCAGTTCTTC. It yields the protein CASSPWGPYNEQFF. Drawing the rest from reference TRBV7-6 and TRBJ2-1, the complete variable domain is GAGVSQSPRYKVTKRGQDVALRCDPISGHVSLYWYRQALGQGPEFLTYFNYEAQQDKSGLPNDRFSAERPEGSISTLTIQRTEQRDSAMYRCASSPWGPYNEQFFGPGTRLTVL.

Ten or more counts support this clonotype. The rearrangement joins TRBV5-1 to TRBJ2-5; no reliable D call. V was shortened by 7 bases and J by 1 base, with 20 bases between the two germline ends. Per germline, CDR1 SGHRS and CDR2 YFSETQ. The CDR3 is 16 amino acids. CDR3 nucleotides: TGCGCCAGCGTATTACCTCCTTCATTACGCCAAGAGACCCAGTACTTC. Protein: CASVLPPSLRQETQYF.

This clonotype was seen many times. This rearrangement joins TRBV20-1 to TRBJ1-5, with D maybe TRBD1 (5 bases). Between the trimmed V and J ends, which lost 3 bases and 1 base, there was a span of 16 bases. CDR1 DFQATT and CDR2 SNEGSKA come from the germline V gene (reference sequence). The CDR3 length is 16 residues. The CDR3 coding sequence is TGCAGTGCTAGCGGGGTTCTTGGGGGGAGCAATCAGCCCCAGCATTTT. It specifies CSASGVLGGSNQPQHF.

This clonotype occurred many times. J is TRBJ1-1 and V is TRBV7-2, with D uncertain. Germline CDR1 reads SGHTA; CDR2 reads FQGNSA. This CDR3 comprises 14 residues. Deletions cut 4 bases from V and 1 base from J, with 10 bases between. DNA of the CDR3: TGTGCCAGCAGCTCAGTGGACTGGAACACTGAAGCTTTCTTT. As protein: CASSSVDWNTEAFF.

The sample holds a few counts of this clonotype. This chain connects TRBV10-3 to TRBJ2-3; the match to TRBD1 covers 7 bases. Per the germline V gene, CDR1 is ENHRY and CDR2 is SYGVKD. V dropped 6 bases and J dropped 5; count of bases not matched to a gene: 14. The length of the CDR3 is 16 residues. Here the CDR3 DNA reads TGTGCCATCAGGGCCGACGGGGACAGAGCAAAAGATACGCAGTATTTT. Protein sequence: CAIRADGDRAKDTQYF.

Many counts were recorded for this clonotype. The CDR3 protein is CASSQDWAAEAFF. The CDR3, as DNA: TGCGCCAGCAGCCAAGATTGGGCAGCCGAAGCTTTCTTT. The rearrangement joins TRBV4-3 to TRBJ1-1; no reliable D call. V was cut by 0 bases and J by 8 bases, with 10 bases left in between. Germline-derived CDR1 and CDR2 are LGHNA and YSLEER. The length of the CDR3 is 13 residues.

The table lists this clonotype with a few counts. J is TRBJ1-2 and V is TRBV20-1; D gene unclear. This CDR3 region has 10 residues. CDR1 is DFQATT and CDR2 is SNEGSKA in the germline V gene (reference sequence). The V end was cut by 0 bases, the J end by 7 bases, with 3 bases between. The chain's CDR3 is CSARDSGYTF. DNA of the CDR3: TGCAGTGCTAGAGATTCTGGCTACACCTTC.

This clonotype showed up many times. V is TRBV2 and J is TRBJ1-1, with D perhaps TRBD1 (5 bases). Looked up from germline, CDR1 is SNHLY and CDR2 is FYNNEI. Trimming took 0 bases from V and 5 from J, leaving 13 bases between them. The CDR3 is made up of 15 amino acids. DNA of the CDR3: TGTGCCAGCAGTGAAGCGAGGGGCGAGGCAACTGAAGCTTTCTTT. Translation: CASSEARGEATEAFF.

The chain recombines TRBV3-1 with TRBJ2-7; D is undetermined. The CDR3 runs 13 residues. V was pared by 3 bases and J by 2 bases, with 8 bases between. Germline values: CDR1 LGHDT, CDR2 YNNKEL (reference sequence). Here the CDR3 reads CASSHTLTYEQYF. The CDR3 region has the DNA TGTGCCAGCAGCCACACCCTAACCTACGAGCAGTACTTC.

This clonotype was detected a few times. The V gene is TRBV29-1, the J gene TRBJ1-1; D is unresolved. The germline V gene has CDR1 SQVTM and CDR2 ANQGSEA. Trimming removed 6 bases at V and 1 base at J, with 9 bases between. The CDR3 has 12 amino acids. CDR3 DNA: TGCAGCGTCCCTTACTCGAACACTGAAGCTTTCTTT. This translates into CSVPYSNTEAFF.

This clonotype has more than one count but fewer than ten. This chain links TRBV20-1 with TRBJ2-7; 7 bases fit TRBD2. The CDR3 loop spans 15 amino acids. The ends lost 2 bases at V and 4 bases at J; junction bases unmatched: 11. Germline V gene lookup returns CDR1 DFQATT and CDR2 SNEGSKA (reference sequence). CDR3 amino acids: CSARSVGTTPYEQYF. The CDR3 DNA follows: TGCAGTGCTAGATCGGTCGGGACTACTCCTTACGAGCAGTACTTC.